This passage covers 26 T cell receptor beta chains from one sample sequenced in a study of Ad26.COV2.S vaccination and SARS-CoV-2 variants. Profiling relied on immunoSEQ multiplex PCR, and the TCRdb table lists in-frame clones only, not all of them. This table holds approximately 340,000 clones, around 90% found once. The sequencing used peripheral blood, collected after recovery from COVID-19. The receptors stem from a human donor who had recovered from COVID-19.

The genes are TRBV19 and TRBJ1-2, with D uncertain. CDR1 and CDR2 (germline): LNHDA, SQIVND (reference sequence). The CDR3 covers 12 residues. V lost 7 bases and J lost 0, with 6 bases in between. This CDR3 is CASIGANYGYTF. As DNA, the CDR3 is TGTGCCAGTATTGGGGCTAACTATGGCTACACCTTC.

The V call is TRBV7-9, the J call TRBJ1-2; no clear D gene. Trimming removed 5 bases from V and 0 bases from J, with 7 bases in between. Germline V lookup: CDR1 SEHNR, CDR2 FQNEAQ (reference sequence). The CDR3 length is 13 residues. The CDR3 sequence: CASSDGANYGYTF. CDR3 sequence (DNA): TGTGCCAGCAGCGACGGAGCTAACTATGGCTACACCTTC.

CDR3 coding DNA: TGTGCCAGCAGCACTGACAGGGTCCTTCGGTACGAGCAGTACTTC. Its translation: CASSTDRVLRYEQYF. The chain carries TRBV5-8 and TRBJ2-7; TRBD1 matches 7 bases. The CDR3 length is 15 residues. J gave up 4 bases and V 4 bases, and 11 bases lay outside the gene matches. CDR1 and CDR2 (germline): SGHTS, YDEGEE.

The chain couples TRBV3-1 (or the pseudogene TRBV3-2) to TRBJ2-3, with 8 positions matching TRBD2. Trimming took 1 base from V and 1 from J; bases not matched to a gene: 4. CDR1 and CDR2 (germline): LGHDT, YNNKEL (reference sequence). This CDR3 is built from 16 residues. Written as DNA, the CDR3 is TGTGCCAGCAGCCAAGTGGGTAGCGGGGGCACAGATACGCAGTATTTT. This translates into CASSQVGSGGTDTQYF.

The rearrangement joins TRBV5-5 to TRBJ2-3; 7 nucleotides match TRBD1. CDR1 is SGHKS and CDR2 is YYEKEE in the germline V gene (reference sequence). This CDR3 has 16 residues. The V segment lost 0 bases and the J segment 0 bases; nucleotides outside the gene matches: 4. The CDR3 DNA reads as TGTGCCAGCAGCTTGGTGGCAGGGGGTAGCACAGATACGCAGTATTTT. Its translation: CASSLVAGGSTDTQYF.

V and J are TRBV28 and TRBJ1-1; possibly TRBD1 for D (6 bases). The germline CDR1 and CDR2 sequences are MDHEN and SYDVKM. The CDR3 length is 15 residues. V was trimmed by 3 bases and J by 3 bases, leaving 14 bases between them. This CDR3 is CASSLVGRTDTEAFF. CDR3 coding DNA: TGTGCCAGCAGTTTGGTGGGGAGGACAGACACTGAAGCTTTCTTT.

The chain couples TRBV11-3 to TRBJ2-3, with 11 positions matching TRBD2. The trim removed 5 bases at V and 1 base at J, leaving 8 bases unmatched. CDR1 SGHNT and CDR2 YENEEA come from the germline V gene. The CDR3 covers 17 residues. CDR3 protein: CASSTRLAGRGTDTQYF. CDR3 coding DNA: TGTGCCAGCAGCACTCGACTAGCGGGAAGGGGCACAGATACGCAGTATTTT.

On this clone itself: Germline and junction disagree at one end, which may indicate a read error. V is TRBV5-5 and J is TRBJ1-1, with a tentative D call TRBD1 (6 bases). CDR1 and CDR2 from the germline V gene are SGHKS and YYEKEE (reference sequence). The CDR3 length is 14 residues. The CDR3 DNA reads as TGTGCCAGCAGCTTGGACAGGGTGAAAACTGAAGCTTTCTTT. Translated, it gives CASSLDRVKTEAFF.

The chain joins TRBV7-3 to TRBJ2-7; 11 nucleotides line up with TRBD2. CDR1 and CDR2 (germline): SGHTA, FQGTGA. This CDR3 contains 14 residues. After removal of 3 bases from V and 7 bases from J, the junction contained 5 bases not matched to a gene. CDR3 amino acids: CASSFSGLAGEQYF. The CDR3, as DNA: TGTGCCAGCAGCTTTTCCGGACTAGCGGGTGAGCAGTACTTC.

The chain uses TRBV5-8 and TRBJ1-5, with 9 bases that match TRBD1. Germline lookup yields CDR1 SGHTS and CDR2 YDEGEE. Trimming at V came to 5 bases and at J to 5 bases, leaving 8 bases not matched to a gene. The CDR3 loop spans 15 amino acids. The CDR3 sequence is CASSLYRTGDQPQHF. The CDR3 DNA is TGTGCCAGCAGTCTATACCGGACAGGGGATCAGCCCCAGCATTTT.

V gene TRBV11-3 combines with J gene TRBJ2-7; 7 positions agree with TRBD1. The germline gives CDR1 SGHNT, CDR2 YENEEA. V lost 5 bases, J lost 7 bases, and 5 bases stayed unmatched. The CDR3 is made up of 12 amino acids. The CDR3 nucleotides read TGTGCCAGCAGCCCGGGACAGAGGGAGCAGTACTTC. Translating gives CASSPGQREQYF.

This chain connects TRBV7-9 to TRBJ1-2, with D unclear. V lost 4 bases and J lost 4, with 13 bases in between. CDR1 is SEHNR and CDR2 is FQNEAQ in the germline V gene (reference sequence). CDR3 length: 14 amino acids. Here the CDR3 reads CASSSPRAGYGYTF. DNA of the CDR3: TGTGCCAGCAGCTCCCCTCGGGCAGGCTATGGCTACACCTTC.

The rearrangement uses TRBV11-3 and TRBJ2-3, with D perhaps TRBD2 (5 bases). The CDR3 length is 17 residues. V was shortened by 0 bases and J by 2 bases, with 15 bases between the two germline ends. Germline CDR1 reads SGHNT; CDR2 reads YENEEA. CDR3 sequence reads: CASSLDLRSRDTDTQYF. CDR3 sequence (DNA): TGTGCCAGCAGCTTAGATCTAAGGTCTCGGGACACAGATACGCAGTATTTT.

V is TRBV4-1 and J is TRBJ2-7; 7 nucleotides match TRBD2. Germline-derived CDR1 and CDR2 are MGHRA and YSYEKL. The CDR3 runs to 16 residues. V lost 5 bases, J lost 2 bases, and 12 bases stayed unmatched. The CDR3 sequence: CASSSRLAGSTYEQYF. The CDR3 DNA sequence: TGCGCCAGCAGCTCGCGACTAGCAGGGAGTACCTACGAGCAGTACTTC.

The rearrangement uses TRBV7-2 and TRBJ2-5, with unresolved D. CDR1 and CDR2 (germline): SGHTA, FQGNSA. Between the trimmed V and J ends, which lost 1 base and 4 bases, there was a span of 7 bases. The CDR3 runs to 13 residues. Here the CDR3 DNA reads TGTGCCAGCAGCTTAGAAGTTGGAGAGACCCAGTACTTC. Translation: CASSLEVGETQYF.

The rearrangement links TRBV7-3 to TRBJ2-5, with 7 positions matching TRBD1. The CDR3 is 16 residues long. V lost 5 bases to trimming and J lost 2 bases; unmatched junction nucleotides: 11. Germline V gene data show CDR1 as SGHTA and CDR2 as FQGTGA. CDR3 coding DNA: TGTGCCAGCAGCAGGGGGCCGAGCCACATTCAAGAGACCCAGTACTTC. It translates to CASSRGPSHIQETQYF.

The chain recombines TRBV4-3 with TRBJ1-5; D gene ambiguous. Germline values: CDR1 LGHNA, CDR2 YSLEER. The CDR3 covers 15 residues. V lost 1 base and J 4 bases, leaving 11 bases between the germline ends. The CDR3 reads CASSQAREYNQPQHF. DNA of the CDR3: TGCGCCAGCAGCCAAGCTCGAGAATATAATCAGCCCCAGCATTTT.

In its sample, this clone was seen once. The chain joins TRBV6-5 to TRBJ2-1; 7 bases match TRBD1. Germline V gene lookup returns CDR1 MNHEY and CDR2 SVGAGI. With 1 base clipped from V and 10 bases from J, the junction kept 7 bases outside the gene matches. This CDR3 spans 14 amino acids. The CDR3 nucleotides are TGTGCCAGCAGTTACTTCTCAGGGGGAGAGGAGCAGTTCTTC. It codes for CASSYFSGGEEQFF.

V is TRBV6-6 and J is TRBJ2-3; D uncertain. CDR3 length equals 13 residues. CDR1 MNHNY and CDR2 SVGAGI come from the germline V gene (reference sequence). Trimming left V 8 bases short and J 3 bases short, with 12 bases between. The CDR3 DNA is TGTGCCAGCGAAACCCTGATAACAGATACGCAGTATTTT. Protein product: CASETLITDTQYF.

The chain has TRBV4-1 and TRBJ1-2; D uncertain. Germline loops: CDR1 MGHRA, CDR2 YSYEKL. Trimming took off 0 bases at V and 12 bases at J, with 8 bases between the two ends. There are 11 residues in the CDR3. CDR3 amino acids: CASSQDTVHTF. The CDR3, as DNA: TGCGCCAGCAGCCAAGATACCGTCCACACCTTC.

This chain uses TRBV25-1 with TRBJ2-7; 7 bases are shared with TRBD2. Per germline, CDR1 MGHDK and CDR2 SYGVNS. The CDR3 runs to 14 residues. Trimming took 8 bases from V and 0 from J; bases not matched to a gene: 7. The CDR3 DNA sequence: TGTGCCAGCGCCTCGGGAGGTAGCTCCTACGAGCAGTACTTC. This translates into CASASGGSSYEQYF.

This clone was picked up one time. V usage is TRBV7-6 and J usage is TRBJ2-1; 9 nucleotides agree with TRBD1. The V gene's germline CDR1 is SGHVS and CDR2 FNYEAQ. The CDR3 has 18 amino acids. The V gene end was trimmed by 1 base and the J gene end by 6 bases; junction bases not matched to a gene: 13. The CDR3 is CASSLGPPPDRGSNEQFF. The CDR3 coding sequence is TGTGCCAGCAGCTTAGGGCCCCCCCCGGACAGGGGTTCCAATGAGCAGTTCTTC.

The V and J genes are TRBV7-3 and TRBJ2-2, with a tentative D call TRBD2 (5 bases). This CDR3 is 15 amino acids long. Trimming left V 1 base short and J 7 bases short, with 13 bases between. Germline V CDR1 and CDR2: SGHTA, FQGTGA. The CDR3 region has the DNA TGTGCCAGCAGCTTAAGAGGACTTGTCGGCGGGGAGCTGTTTTTT. Its protein product is CASSLRGLVGGELFF. The full variable domain, completed using reference TRBV7-3 and TRBJ2-2, is GAGVSQTPSNKVTEKGKYVELRCDPISGHTALYWYRQSLGQGPEFLIYFQGTGAADDSGLPNDRFFAVRPEGSVSTLKIQRTERGDSAVYLCASSLRGLVGGELFFGEGSRLTVL.

This clone showed up just once. J is TRBJ2-5 and V is TRBV7-6; 12 bases agree with TRBD1. This CDR3 is 19 amino acids long. CDR1 SGHVS and CDR2 FNYEAQ come from the germline V gene. Germline trimming cut 7 bases from V and 2 bases from J; bases unmatched to any gene: 17. CDR3 amino acids: CASKLATAWDRGPQETQYF. CDR3 nucleotide sequence: TGTGCCAGCAAACTCGCTACGGCGTGGGACAGGGGGCCTCAAGAGACCCAGTACTTC.

This chain links TRBV6-2 or TRBV6-3 with TRBJ2-3; D uncertain. Trimming removed 5 bases from V and 2 bases from J, with 2 bases in between. Germline CDR1 MNHEY, CDR2 SVGEGT. This CDR3 spans 11 amino acids. The CDR3: CASSTTDTQYF. CDR3 DNA: TGTGCCAGCAGTACCACAGATACGCAGTATTTT.

This clone has a handful of counts. Other DNA sequences in this specimen translate into the identical CDR3. The chain recombines TRBV29-1 with TRBJ1-2, with 7 bases identical to TRBD1. V gave up 1 base and J gave up 4 bases; unmatched junction bases: 0. This CDR3 has 12 residues. From germline, CDR1 is SQVTM and CDR2 ANQGSEA. As DNA, the CDR3 is TGCAGCGTTGAAGGACAGGGCTATGGCTACACCTTC. Encoded protein: CSVEGQGYGYTF.